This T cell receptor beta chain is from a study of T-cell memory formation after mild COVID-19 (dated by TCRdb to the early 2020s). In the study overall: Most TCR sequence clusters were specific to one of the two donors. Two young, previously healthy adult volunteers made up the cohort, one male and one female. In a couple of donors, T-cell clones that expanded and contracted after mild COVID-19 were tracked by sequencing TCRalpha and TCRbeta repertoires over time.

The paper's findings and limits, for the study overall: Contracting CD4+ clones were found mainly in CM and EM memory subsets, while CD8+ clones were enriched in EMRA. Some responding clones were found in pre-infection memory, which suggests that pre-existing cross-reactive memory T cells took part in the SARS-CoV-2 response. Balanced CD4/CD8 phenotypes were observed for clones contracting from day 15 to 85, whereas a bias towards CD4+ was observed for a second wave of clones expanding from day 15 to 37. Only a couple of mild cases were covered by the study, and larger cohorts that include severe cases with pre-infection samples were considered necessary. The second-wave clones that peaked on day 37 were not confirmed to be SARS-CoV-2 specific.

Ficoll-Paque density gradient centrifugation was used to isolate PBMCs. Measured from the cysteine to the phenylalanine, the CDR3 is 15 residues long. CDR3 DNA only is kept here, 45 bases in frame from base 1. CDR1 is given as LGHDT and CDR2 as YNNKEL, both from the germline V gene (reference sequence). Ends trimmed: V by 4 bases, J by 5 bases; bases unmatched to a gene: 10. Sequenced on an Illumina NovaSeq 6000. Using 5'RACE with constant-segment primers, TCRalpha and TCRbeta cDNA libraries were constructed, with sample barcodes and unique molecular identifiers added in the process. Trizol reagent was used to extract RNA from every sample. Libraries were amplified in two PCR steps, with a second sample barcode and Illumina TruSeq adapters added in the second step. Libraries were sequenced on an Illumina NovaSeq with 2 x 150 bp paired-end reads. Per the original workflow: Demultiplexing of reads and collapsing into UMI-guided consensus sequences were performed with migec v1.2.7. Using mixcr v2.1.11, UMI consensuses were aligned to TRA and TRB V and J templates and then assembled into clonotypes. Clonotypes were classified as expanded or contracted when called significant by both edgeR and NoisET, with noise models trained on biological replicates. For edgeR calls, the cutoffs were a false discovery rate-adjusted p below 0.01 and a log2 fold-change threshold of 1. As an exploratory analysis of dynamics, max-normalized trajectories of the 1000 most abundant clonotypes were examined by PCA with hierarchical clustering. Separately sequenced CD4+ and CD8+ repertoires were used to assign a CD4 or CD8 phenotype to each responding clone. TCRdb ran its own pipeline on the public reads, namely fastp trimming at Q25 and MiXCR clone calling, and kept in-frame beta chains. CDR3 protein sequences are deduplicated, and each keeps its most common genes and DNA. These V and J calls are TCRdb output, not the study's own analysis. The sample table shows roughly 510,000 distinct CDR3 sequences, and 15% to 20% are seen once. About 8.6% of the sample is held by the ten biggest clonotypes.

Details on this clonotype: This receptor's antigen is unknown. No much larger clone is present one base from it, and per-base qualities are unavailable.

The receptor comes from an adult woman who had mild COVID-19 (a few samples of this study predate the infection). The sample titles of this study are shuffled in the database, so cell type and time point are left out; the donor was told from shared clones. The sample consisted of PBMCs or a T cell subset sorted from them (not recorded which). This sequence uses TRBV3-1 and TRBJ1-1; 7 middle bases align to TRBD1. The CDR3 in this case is CASSLKWTGETEAFF. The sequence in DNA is TGTGCCAGCAGCCTGAAGTGGACAGGAGAGACTGAAGCTTTCTTT.